This T cell receptor beta chain was sequenced during a study of lymphopenia after photon versus proton radiotherapy. The assay was immunoSEQ multiplex PCR, and TCRdb's table has in-frame clones only and misses some. The table has 35,000 to 45,000 clones, over 75% seen once. This clonotype originated in a woman between 70 and 85 years old with pancreatic cancer. Material: peripheral blood, obtained from a patient treated with proton-based radiotherapy.

CDR3 protein: CASSRDLGYEQYF. CDR3 coding DNA: TGTGCCAGCAGTCGGGACCTAGGCTACGAGCAGTACTTC. The chain uses TRBV6-6 and TRBJ2-7, with D perhaps assigned TRBD1 or TRBD2 (5 bases each). V was pared by 5 bases and J by 3 bases, with 11 bases between. This CDR3 has 13 amino acids. From germline, CDR1 is MNHNY and CDR2 SVGAGI (reference sequence).